The present TCR beta chain was sequenced within a study of blood T cell repertoires in COVID-19. Whole-study context: PBMCs, B-cell-depleted T cells, or T cells were the source of the cDNA or gDNA that made up the material.

Clones were sequenced by immunoSEQ multiplex PCR, and TCRdb holds only the in-frame ones, with some missing. The sample records under 200,000 clones, around nine tenths being singletons. The clonotype was recovered from a man in his 70s with acute or convalescent COVID-19. The sequencing sample was made of peripheral blood.

This CDR3 is CASSPQGAQETQYF. DNA of the CDR3: TGCGCCAGCAGTCCCCAGGGGGCACAAGAGACCCAGTACTTC. The chain uses TRBV10-2 and TRBJ2-5; TRBD1 matches at 8 bases. The germline CDR1 and CDR2 sequences are WSHSY and SAAADI. The CDR3 consists of 14 residues. After removal of 5 bases from V and 2 bases from J, the junction contained 4 bases not matched to a gene.